Each of the 11 T cell receptor beta chains below was sequenced from the same sample in a study of T cell repertoires in ileal Crohn's disease (dated by TCRdb to the late 2010s). The time point label for this specimen denotes: neoterminal ileum biopsy at postoperative endoscopy, about 6 months after surgery. Preparation of the library involved the immunoSEQ multiplex PCR assay. TCRdb's version of the immuneACCESS table is confined to in-frame rearrangements and falls short of the full clone set. An unresolved V gene accounts for under half of the shortfall where checked; the remainder is of unknown origin. This sample has about 59,000 clones in its table, and around nine tenths of those were observed once. Of the sample, about 2.1% falls within the top ten clones. Sequencing input: ileal tissue. Receptor source: an adult with Crohn's disease.

This chain connects TRBV4-3 to TRBJ2-2; D unresolved. This CDR3 region has 14 residues. Trimming took off 2 bases at V and 6 bases at J, with 10 bases between the two ends. Germline-derived CDR1 and CDR2 are LGHNA and YSLEER. CDR3 DNA sequence: TGCGCCAGCAGCCAAATGATGGCACCCGGGGAGCTGTTTTTT. It is translated as CASSQMMAPGELFF.

V and J are TRBV5-1 and TRBJ1-4, with 9 bases matching TRBD1. The germline V gene encodes CDR1 SGHRS and CDR2 YFSETQ. The CDR3 extends over 14 amino acids. The J segment lost 7 bases and the V segment lost 4 bases, leaving 5 bases of the junction unmatched. As DNA, the CDR3 is TGCGCCAGCAGCAGGGACAGGGAAACTGAAAAACTGTTTTTT. This gives the protein CASSRDRETEKLFF.

The V and J genes are TRBV27 and TRBJ1-6; D unclear. This CDR3 spans 14 amino acids. Trimming pared 6 bases from V and 4 bases from J, leaving 10 bases between. Germline V gene lookup returns CDR1 MNHEY and CDR2 SMNVEV (reference sequence). The CDR3 DNA reads as TGTGCCAGCAGCTCCGTGTTGTATAATTCACCCCTCCACTTT. Protein product: CASSSVLYNSPLHF.

The chain recombines TRBV28 with TRBJ1-1; TRBD1 matches 8 bases. The length of the CDR3 is 16 residues. Trimming at V came to 2 bases and at J to 1 base, leaving 6 bases not matched to a gene. Germline loops: CDR1 MDHEN, CDR2 SYDVKM. CDR3 nucleotides: TGTGCCAGCAGTTTACCGATCACAGGGGGGAACACTGAAGCTTTCTTT. As protein: CASSLPITGGNTEAFF.

The rearrangement links TRBV15 to TRBJ2-1; 10 nucleotides align to TRBD1. The germline gives CDR1 LNHNV, CDR2 YYDKDF (reference sequence). Trimming took 3 bases from V and 6 from J; bases not matched to a gene: 5. CDR3 length: 15 residues. CDR3 residues: CATSRDRGRINEQFF. CDR3 DNA sequence: TGTGCCACCAGCAGGGACAGGGGGAGGATCAATGAGCAGTTCTTC.

The V call is TRBV7-3, the J call TRBJ2-2, with D possibly matching TRBD2 (6 bases). The V gene's germline CDR1 is SGHTA and CDR2 FQGTGA. This CDR3 region has 17 residues. The V end lost 3 bases, the J end lost 6 bases, and 20 bases lay between the germline ends. The CDR3 DNA follows: TGTGCCAGCAGCTTGGGTGGGAGGAGAGCAATTCCCGGGGAGCTGTTTTTT. Translated: CASSLGGRRAIPGELFF.

This chain links TRBV5-1 with TRBJ1-6; D is uncertain. CDR1 is SGHRS and CDR2 is YFSETQ in the germline V gene. The CDR3 contains 15 residues. V lost 2 bases and J lost 9, with 15 bases in between. This CDR3 reads CASSFESSKGSPLHF. In DNA, the CDR3 is TGCGCCAGCAGCTTTGAGAGTAGCAAAGGTTCACCCCTCCACTTT.

The gene calls are TRBV9 and TRBJ2-3; 8 nucleotides match TRBD2. Losses at the gene ends were 3 bases for V and 0 bases for J; bases not matched to a gene: 3. CDR1 is SGDLS and CDR2 is YYNGEE in the germline V gene. The CDR3 extends over 15 amino acids. The chain's CDR3 is CASSASGQSTDTQYF. DNA for the CDR3: TGTGCCAGCAGCGCTAGCGGGCAGAGCACAGATACGCAGTATTTT.

The chain is built from TRBV11-2 and TRBJ1-6; tentatively, D is TRBD1 (5 bases). V was trimmed by 1 base and J by 9 bases, leaving 19 bases between them. The CDR3 runs to 17 residues. Germline assignment: CDR1 SGHAT and CDR2 FQNNGV. CDR3 in amino acids: CASSLGSGGAVASPLHF. The DNA for the CDR3 is TGTGCCAGCAGCTTAGGGTCTGGAGGGGCAGTCGCTTCACCCCTCCACTTT.

J is TRBJ1-2 and V is TRBV2; maybe TRBD1 (5 bases). V shed 4 bases and J shed 6 bases, with 15 bases lying between them. Germline values: CDR1 SNHLY, CDR2 FYNNEI. The CDR3 totals 14 residues. CDR3 nucleotide sequence: TGTGCCAGCAGTGTAGGCTCCTCCAGGGATGGCTACACCTTC. It is translated as CASSVGSSRDGYTF. Complete variable domain (other parts from reference TRBV2 and TRBJ1-2): EPEVTQTPSHQVTQMGQEVILRCVPISNHLYFYWYRQILGQKVEFLVSFYNNEISEKSEIFDDQFSVERPDGSNFTLKIRSTKLEDSAMYFCASSVGSSRDGYTFGSGTRLTVV.

This chain uses TRBV4-2 with TRBJ2-1; 10 bases match TRBD2. V shed 4 bases, J shed 6 bases, and the junction held 6 bases outside the gene matches. The CDR3 contains 15 residues. The germline gives CDR1 LGHNA, CDR2 YNFKEQ. DNA of the CDR3: TGTGCCAGCAGCCTAGCGGGGGGCCTTTCCAATGAGCAGTTCTTC. This translates into CASSLAGGLSNEQFF.